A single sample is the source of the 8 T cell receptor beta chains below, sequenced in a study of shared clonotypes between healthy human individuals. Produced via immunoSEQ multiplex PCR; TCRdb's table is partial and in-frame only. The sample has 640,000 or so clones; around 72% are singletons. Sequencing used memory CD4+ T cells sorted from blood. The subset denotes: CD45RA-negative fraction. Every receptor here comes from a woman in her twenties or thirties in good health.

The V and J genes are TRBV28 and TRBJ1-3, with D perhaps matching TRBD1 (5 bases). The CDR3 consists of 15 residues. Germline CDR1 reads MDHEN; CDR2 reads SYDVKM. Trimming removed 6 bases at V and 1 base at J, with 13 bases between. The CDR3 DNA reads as TGTGCCAGCAGCCCGACCGAGGGGTCTGGAAACACCATATATTTT. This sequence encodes CASSPTEGSGNTIYF.

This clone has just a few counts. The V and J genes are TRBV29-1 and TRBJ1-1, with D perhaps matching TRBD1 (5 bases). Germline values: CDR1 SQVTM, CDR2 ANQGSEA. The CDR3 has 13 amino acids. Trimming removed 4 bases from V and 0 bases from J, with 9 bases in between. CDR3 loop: CSVGTGLNTEAFF. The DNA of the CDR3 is TGCAGCGTTGGAACAGGACTGAACACTGAAGCTTTCTTT.

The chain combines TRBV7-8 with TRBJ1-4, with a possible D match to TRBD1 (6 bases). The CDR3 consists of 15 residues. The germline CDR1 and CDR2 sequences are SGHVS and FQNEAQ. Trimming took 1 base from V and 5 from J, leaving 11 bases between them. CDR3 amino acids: CASSLDTGRNEKLFF. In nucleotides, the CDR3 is TGTGCCAGCAGCTTAGACACAGGGAGGAATGAAAAACTGTTTTTT.

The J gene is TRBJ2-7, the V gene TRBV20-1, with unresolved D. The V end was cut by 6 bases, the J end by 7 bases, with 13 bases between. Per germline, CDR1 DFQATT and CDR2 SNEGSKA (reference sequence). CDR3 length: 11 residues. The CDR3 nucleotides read TGCAGTGCAAGAATTGTTGGGGAGCAGTACTTC. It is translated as CSARIVGEQYF.

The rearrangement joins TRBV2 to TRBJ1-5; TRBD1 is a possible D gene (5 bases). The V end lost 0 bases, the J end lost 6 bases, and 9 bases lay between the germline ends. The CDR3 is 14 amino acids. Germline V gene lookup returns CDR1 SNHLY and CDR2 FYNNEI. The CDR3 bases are TGTGCCAGCAGTGAAGCGCGGGGGTTTCAGCCCCAGCATTTT. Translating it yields CASSEARGFQPQHF.

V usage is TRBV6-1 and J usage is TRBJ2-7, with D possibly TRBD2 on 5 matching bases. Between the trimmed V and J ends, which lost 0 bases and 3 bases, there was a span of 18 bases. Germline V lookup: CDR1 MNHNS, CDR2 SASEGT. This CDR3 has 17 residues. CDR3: CASSEATSQPLNYEQYF. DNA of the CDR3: TGTGCCAGCAGTGAAGCCACTAGTCAACCTCTAAACTACGAGCAGTACTTC.

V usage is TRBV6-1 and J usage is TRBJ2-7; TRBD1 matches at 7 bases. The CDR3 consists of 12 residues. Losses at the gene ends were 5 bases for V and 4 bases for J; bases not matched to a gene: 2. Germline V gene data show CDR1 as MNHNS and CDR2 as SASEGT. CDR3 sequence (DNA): TGTGCCAGCAGTAAGACAGGGTACGAGCAGTACTTC. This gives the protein CASSKTGYEQYF.

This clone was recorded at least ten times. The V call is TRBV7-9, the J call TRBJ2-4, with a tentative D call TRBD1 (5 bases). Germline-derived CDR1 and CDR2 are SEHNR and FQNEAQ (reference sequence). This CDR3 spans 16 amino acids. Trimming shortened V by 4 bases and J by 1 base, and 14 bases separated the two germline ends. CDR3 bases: TGTGCCAGCAGCTGGTCTAGTCACAGGGCCAAAAACATTCAGTACTTC. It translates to CASSWSSHRAKNIQYF.